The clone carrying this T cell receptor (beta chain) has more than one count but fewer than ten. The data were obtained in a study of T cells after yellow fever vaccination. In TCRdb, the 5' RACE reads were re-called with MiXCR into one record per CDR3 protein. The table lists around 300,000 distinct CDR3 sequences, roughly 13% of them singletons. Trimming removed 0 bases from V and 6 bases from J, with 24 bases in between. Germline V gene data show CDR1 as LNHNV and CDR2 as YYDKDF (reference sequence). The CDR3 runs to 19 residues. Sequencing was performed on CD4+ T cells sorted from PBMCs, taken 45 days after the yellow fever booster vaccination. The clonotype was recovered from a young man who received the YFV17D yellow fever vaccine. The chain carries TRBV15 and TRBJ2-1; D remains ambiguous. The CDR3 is CATSRDPPRSQPLSNEQFF. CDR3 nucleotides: TGTGCCACCAGCAGAGATCCCCCCCGGAGCCAGCCACTTTCCAATGAGCAGTTCTTC.